Listed below are T cell receptor beta chains from one sample, sequenced in a study of a mutant IDH1 vaccine in newly diagnosed glioma. Method: immunoSEQ multiplex PCR; TCRdb's copy keeps in-frame clones and lacks some. The table includes around 40,000 clones, 70% to 85% detected once. The antigens for these receptors are not known. The sample in question was PBMCs, obtained from a glioma patient whose treatment included an IDH1 peptide vaccine. All receptors come from a young man with glioma. Some clones in this sample may be carry-over from other donors' samples. The conserved cysteine and the conserved F or W are not part of the CDR3 here. The order of the fields is V gene, J gene, CDR3 protein.

>TRBV5-1|TRBJ1-1
ASSGRQDPNTEAF
>TRBV9|TRBJ2-5
ASSVDRGKQETQY
>TRBV13|TRBJ2-5
ASSLRETQY
>TRBV2|TRBJ2-5
ASSGLVGRSETQY
>TRBV29-1|TRBJ1-1
SVEDLRTGNTEAF
>TRBV4-3|TRBJ1-4
ASSQSDGSGEKLF
>TRBV30|TRBJ1-1
AWNWGRGFEAF
>TRBV2|TRBJ1-1
ASSPTLNTEAF
>TRBV4-1|TRBJ2-1
ASRAHWGNEQF
>TRBV27|TRBJ2-1
ASSLVTSGRGDEQF
>TRBV2|TRBJ1-2
ASSYGDSRNYGYT
>TRBV27|TRBJ1-5
ASSLFFGEGNQPQH
>TRBV7-2|TRBJ2-5
ASSSSGTGPWETQY
>TRBV30|TRBJ2-2
AWSLKGATGELF
>TRBV5-6|TRBJ1-2
ASSFWNVYGYT
>TRBV2|TRBJ1-6
ASSSRTAKSPLH
>TRBV5-1|TRBJ1-5
ASSFGAGSNQPQH
>TRBV29-1|TRBJ2-2
SAVTGTVNTGELF
>TRBV14|TRBJ1-1
ASSQVQPNTEAF